These 7 T cell receptor beta chains were sequenced from one sample in a study of shared clonotypes between healthy human individuals. The assay was immunoSEQ multiplex PCR, and TCRdb's table has in-frame clones only and misses some. The sample lists about a million clones; 76% were seen once. Sequences were obtained from memory CD4+ T cells sorted from blood. Subset meaning: CD45RA-negative fraction. All receptors derive from a man between 18 and 35 years old in good health.

The rearrangement joins TRBV6-5 to TRBJ2-2, with D hard to call. Germline CDR1 and CDR2: MNHEY and SVGAGI. The V end lost 6 bases, the J end lost 6 bases, and 8 bases lay between the germline ends. CDR3 length equals 12 residues. Written as DNA, the CDR3 is TGTGCCAGCAGCAAAGCCCCCGGGGAGCTGTTTTTT. This encodes CASSKAPGELFF.

The V gene is TRBV7-9, the J gene TRBJ1-1; 9 bases fit TRBD1. This CDR3 comprises 14 residues. In germline, CDR1 is SEHNR, CDR2 FQNEAQ (reference sequence). After removal of 8 bases from V and 8 bases from J, the junction contained 12 bases not matched to a gene. CDR3 protein: CASLRGQGPSEAFF. CDR3 sequence (DNA): TGTGCCAGCCTTCGGGGACAGGGACCCTCGGAAGCTTTCTTT.

The chain employs TRBV29-1 and TRBJ2-3; 9 positions agree with TRBD2. The germline gives CDR1 SQVTM, CDR2 ANQGSEA. With 4 bases clipped from V and 2 bases from J, the junction kept 7 bases outside the gene matches. This CDR3 is built from 15 residues. In DNA form, the CDR3 reads TGCAGCGTTGTGCTTAGCGGGGGCCCCACAGATACGCAGTATTTT. This sequence encodes CSVVLSGGPTDTQYF.

The chain uses TRBV2 and TRBJ2-2; D assignment may be TRBD1 or TRBD2 (5 bases each). Germline V gives CDR1 SNHLY, CDR2 FYNNEI. The CDR3 contains 11 residues. V lost 6 bases and J 6 bases, leaving 5 bases between the germline ends. This CDR3 is CASRGPGELFF. The CDR3 region has the DNA TGTGCCAGCAGGGGACCCGGGGAGCTGTTTTTT. Together with reference TRBV2 and TRBJ2-2, the CDR3 gives the full variable domain: EPEVTQTPSHQVTQMGQEVILRCVPISNHLYFYWYRQILGQKVEFLVSFYNNEISEKSEIFDDQFSVERPDGSNFTLKIRSTKLEDSAMYFCASRGPGELFFGEGSRLTVL.

The rearrangement links TRBV30 to TRBJ1-3; D gene ambiguous. Trimming pared 5 bases from V and 1 base from J, leaving 6 bases between. Germline-derived CDR1 and CDR2 are GTSNPN and SVGIG (reference sequence). The CDR3 extends over 12 amino acids. The CDR3 region is CAWQSSGNTIYF. The CDR3 nucleotides read TGTGCCTGGCAAAGTTCTGGAAACACCATATATTTT.

This clone came up many times. The CDR3 region has the DNA TGTGCCAGCAGCGCGGCAGACAGCTCCTATAATTCACCCCTCCACTTT. This translates into CASSAADSSYNSPLHF. The chain joins TRBV9 to TRBJ1-6; possible D gene TRBD1, 5 bases. Trimming shortened V by 3 bases and J by 0 bases, and 10 bases separated the two germline ends. CDR1 and CDR2 (germline): SGDLS, YYNGEE. CDR3 length: 16 residues.

A word on this clone: This specimen includes other DNA sequences encoding the same CDR3. The J gene is TRBJ2-7, the V gene TRBV7-9, with unresolved D. Between the trimmed V and J ends, which lost 1 base and 1 base, there was a span of 8 bases. Germline V gene data show CDR1 as SEHNR and CDR2 as FQNEAQ (reference sequence). The length of the CDR3 is 14 residues. The CDR3 DNA reads TGTGCCAGCAGCTTAGGCCGTTCTTCCTACGAGCAGTACTTC. Translating it yields CASSLGRSSYEQYF.